Below are 26 T cell receptor beta chains sequenced from a single sample in a study of PD-L1 blockade in urothelial cancer. Regarding time point: pretreatment peripheral blood. The protocol was immunoSEQ multiplex PCR, while the TCRdb copy is restricted to in-frame clones and leaves out a portion. This repertoire shows approximately 47,000 clones, 80% to 85% found once; its top ten account for 1.5% to 2%. Sample: PBMCs, taken around atezolizumab (anti-PD-L1) treatment. These receptors were taken from a man aged 45-65 years with urothelial cancer.

The chain is built from TRBV2 and TRBJ2-7; 11 bases line up with TRBD2. V lost 5 bases and J lost 4; bases outside the gene matches: 4. The CDR3 totals 14 residues. CDR1 is SNHLY, CDR2 FYNNEI, per germline. In nucleotides, the CDR3 is TGTGCCAGCAGTAGACTAGCGGGGACATACGAGCAGTACTTC. As protein: CASSRLAGTYEQYF.

This clone was detected a few times. The chain is built from TRBV4-2 and TRBJ1-2, with D perhaps TRBD1 (5 bases). There are 14 residues in the CDR3. Trimming stripped 0 bases from V and 7 bases from J, with 12 bases between. The germline gives CDR1 LGHNA, CDR2 YNFKEQ. The CDR3 DNA reads TGTGCCAGCAGCCAAGATAGAAGGGGCTCTGGCTACACCTTC. It translates to CASSQDRRGSGYTF.

This clone was counted between two and nine times. Sequence at one end of the junction differs from germline and may be a read error. The gene calls are TRBV7-7 and TRBJ2-2, with 7 bases fitting TRBD1. Germline CDR1 reads SSHAT; CDR2 reads FNYEAQ (reference sequence). The CDR3 totals 15 residues. Here the CDR3 reads CASSLRQGSTGELFF. The CDR3 region has the DNA TGTGCTAGCAGCCTACGACAGGGAAGCACCGGGGAGCTGTTTTTT. Together with reference TRBV7-7 and TRBJ2-2, the CDR3 gives the full variable domain: GAGVSQSPRYKVTKRGQDVTLRCDPISSHATLYWYQQALGQGPEFLTYFNYEAQPDKSGLPSDRFSAERPEGSISTLTIQRTEQRDSAMYRCASSLRQGSTGELFFGEGSRLTVL.

This clone was recorded a few times. The rearrangement joins TRBV27 to TRBJ1-5; the D is unclear. Germline loops: CDR1 MNHEY, CDR2 SMNVEV (reference sequence). The V gene lost 6 bases and the J gene lost 3 bases, with 18 bases spanning the gap. The length of the CDR3 is 16 residues. The CDR3 here is CASSLIGAGYNQPQHF. CDR3 in DNA: TGTGCCAGCAGCCTAATAGGAGCGGGCTACAATCAGCCCCAGCATTTT.

This chain links TRBV5-8 with TRBJ2-1; TRBD2 matches 13 bases. This CDR3 contains 17 residues. The V and J ends lost 4 bases and 8 bases, in that order; junction bases with no gene match: 12. CDR1 is SGHTS and CDR2 is YDEGEE in the germline V gene. The CDR3 sequence: CASSPRTSGSLRDEQFF. In nucleotides, the CDR3 is TGTGCCAGCAGCCCGAGGACTAGCGGGAGTCTTCGGGATGAGCAGTTCTTC.

The chain has TRBV11-2 and TRBJ1-1, with a weak D call TRBD1 (5 bases). Deletions cut 5 bases from V and 0 bases from J, with 13 bases between. Germline V gene data show CDR1 as SGHAT and CDR2 as FQNNGV. The CDR3 extends over 15 amino acids. The CDR3 loop is CASSRRQLMNTEAFF. The DNA of the CDR3 is TGTGCCAGCAGCCGGCGACAGCTCATGAACACTGAAGCTTTCTTT.

The rearrangement uses TRBV18 and TRBJ1-5; a weak D match, TRBD1 (5 bases). This CDR3 is built from 16 residues. The V and J ends lost 0 bases and 4 bases respectively, with 13 bases between them. The germline gives CDR1 KGHSH, CDR2 LQKENI. This chain's CDR3 is CASSPPMQGGNQPQHF. The DNA for the CDR3 is TGTGCCAGCTCACCACCGATGCAGGGTGGAAATCAGCCCCAGCATTTT.

The chain recombines TRBV6-5 with TRBJ2-1; D possibly corresponds to TRBD2 (6 bases). The V gene lost 4 bases and the J gene lost 9 bases, with 16 bases spanning the gap. The CDR3 totals 14 residues. Germline CDR1 reads MNHEY; CDR2 reads SVGAGI. CDR3 DNA: TGTGCCAGCAGTTCCCACCTACTAGCCGGTGAGCAGTTCTTC. It specifies CASSSHLLAGEQFF.

The rearrangement links TRBV7-2 to TRBJ2-1; 9 bases map to TRBD2. J lost 5 bases, V lost 5 bases, and 10 bases had no gene match. CDR1 and CDR2 from the germline V gene are SGHTA and FQGNSA. The CDR3 is 16 residues long. CDR3 DNA sequence: TGTGCCAGCAGCGAACAGGGACTAGCCCCTAACAATGAGCAGTTCTTC. Translated, it gives CASSEQGLAPNNEQFF.

The CDR3 region has the DNA TGTGCCAGCAGTTTATCCGGCCGGGACAGGGTCCTGGGCTATGGCTACACCTTC. It encodes CASSLSGRDRVLGYGYTF. The chain combines TRBV27 with TRBJ1-2; TRBD1 matches at 9 bases. The V gene end was trimmed by 0 bases and the J gene end by 4 bases; junction bases not matched to a gene: 12. Germline CDR1 and CDR2: MNHEY and SMNVEV (reference sequence). The CDR3 has 18 residues.

The rearrangement uses TRBV30 and TRBJ2-1; D is possibly TRBD2 (5 bases). The V gene's germline CDR1 is GTSNPN and CDR2 SVGIG (reference sequence). CDR3 length equals 16 residues. V shed 2 bases and J shed 3 bases, with 17 bases lying between them. The CDR3 DNA reads TGTGCCTGGAGTCTTCCGGGCCGAGGGATCTACAATGAGCAGTTCTTC. Encoded protein: CAWSLPGRGIYNEQFF.

This sequence joins TRBV27 and TRBJ2-1; weak D call: TRBD1 (5 bases). The CDR3 totals 13 residues. Trimming took 7 bases from V and 4 from J, leaving 11 bases between them. Looked up from germline, CDR1 is MNHEY and CDR2 is SMNVEV (reference sequence). CDR3 amino acids: CASTWGLYNEQFF. The CDR3 nucleotides are TGTGCCAGCACCTGGGGCCTTTACAATGAGCAGTTCTTC.

The CDR3 is CSSSTARDQPQHF. CDR3 in DNA: TGCAGCTCCTCAACGGCCCGGGATCAGCCCCAGCATTTT. V is TRBV29-1 and J is TRBJ1-5, with D unresolved. Germline CDR1 is SQVTM and CDR2 is ANQGSEA. The CDR3 length is 13 residues. V was trimmed by 8 bases and J by 5 bases, leaving 16 bases between them.

The rearrangement joins TRBV19 to TRBJ1-2, with a weak D call TRBD1 (6 bases). Germline loops: CDR1 LNHDA, CDR2 SQIVND (reference sequence). This CDR3 comprises 16 residues. The V and J ends lost 4 bases and 7 bases respectively, with 22 bases between them. In DNA form, the CDR3 reads TGTGCCAGTAGTAGCGACAGGCCCTATACTAAGGGTGGCTACACCTTC. This translates into CASSSDRPYTKGGYTF.

J is TRBJ1-1 and V is TRBV11-1; no reliable D call. Looked up from germline, CDR1 is SGHAT and CDR2 is FQDESV (reference sequence). V gave up 6 bases and J gave up 4 bases, with 15 bases separating them. There are 14 residues in the CDR3. CDR3 amino acids: CASRSHRPGTEAFF. The CDR3 region has the DNA TGTGCCAGCAGGTCACACAGACCCGGCACTGAAGCTTTCTTT. Together with reference TRBV11-1 and TRBJ1-1, the CDR3 gives the full variable domain: EAEVAQSPRYKITEKSQAVAFWCDPISGHATLYWYRQILGQGPELLVQFQDESVVDDSQLPKDRFSAERLKGVDSTLKIQPAELGDSAMYLCASRSHRPGTEAFFGQGTRLTVV.

The V and J genes are TRBV11-2 and TRBJ2-5; 9 nucleotides align to TRBD2. Germline V gene lookup returns CDR1 SGHAT and CDR2 FQNNGV. V dropped 5 bases and J dropped 5; count of bases not matched to a gene: 15. The CDR3 is 17 amino acids. The CDR3 loop reads CASSPVAASGAWETQYF. The CDR3 DNA reads as TGTGCCAGCAGCCCCGTCGCGGCTAGCGGGGCCTGGGAGACCCAGTACTTC.

J is TRBJ2-5 and V is TRBV18; no clear D. The germline gives CDR1 KGHSH, CDR2 LQKENI. The CDR3 sequence is 14 residues long. The V gene lost 3 bases and the J gene lost 1 base, with 9 bases spanning the gap. This CDR3 reads CASSPGASQETQYF. Here the CDR3 DNA reads TGTGCCAGCTCACCTGGAGCGTCCCAAGAGACCCAGTACTTC.

This clone has a single count. The chain uses TRBV4-1 and TRBJ2-7; TRBD1 is a possible D gene (5 bases). The CDR3 spans 15 residues. V was cut by 1 base and J by 4 bases, with 14 bases left in between. Germline V gene data show CDR1 as MGHRA and CDR2 as YSYEKL. CDR3 in DNA: TGCGCCAGCAGCCAAGTTCAACAGGCGGATTACGAGCAGTACTTC. As protein: CASSQVQQADYEQYF.

The gene calls are TRBV5-1 and TRBJ2-5; 8 positions agree with TRBD2. Germline CDR1 is SGHRS and CDR2 is YFSETQ. This CDR3 is built from 15 residues. Trimming at V came to 6 bases and at J to 5 bases, leaving 12 bases not matched to a gene. The CDR3 nucleotides read TGCGCCAGCAAGGACGGGAGGGCCACATTGGAGACCCAGTACTTC. It codes for CASKDGRATLETQYF.

This chain links TRBV13 with TRBJ2-3; TRBD1 is a possible D gene (5 bases). The germline V gene encodes CDR1 PRHDT and CDR2 FYEKMQ (reference sequence). This CDR3 region has 14 residues. V lost 5 bases and J 6 bases, leaving 15 bases between the germline ends. CDR3: CASSQGSEGDTQYF. For the CDR3, the DNA is TGTGCCAGCAGCCAGGGTTCAGAAGGGGATACGCAGTATTTT.

This clone was recorded once. The chain is built from TRBV6-5 and TRBJ2-3; a weak D match, TRBD2 (5 bases). The V end lost 0 bases, the J end lost 2 bases, and 12 bases lay between the germline ends. This CDR3 spans 16 amino acids. In germline, CDR1 is MNHEY, CDR2 SVGAGI. The CDR3 coding sequence is TGTGCCAGCAGTTACTCGTTGACCCTAGCCACAGATACGCAGTATTTT. This gives the protein CASSYSLTLATDTQYF.

The chain has TRBV6-6 and TRBJ2-7; TRBD2 matches 7 bases. The CDR3 contains 15 residues. CDR1 MNHNY and CDR2 SVGAGI come from the germline V gene (reference sequence). The trim removed 2 bases at V and 6 bases at J, leaving 10 bases unmatched. This CDR3 reads CASSYLPSGLSEQYV. In DNA form, the CDR3 reads TGTGCCAGCAGTTACCTGCCTAGCGGCCTAAGCGAGCAGTACGTC.

The CDR3 spells CASSLMRGGEQYF. CDR3 sequence (DNA): TGTGCCAGCAGTTTAATGCGGGGGGGAGAGCAGTACTTC. This chain uses TRBV27 with TRBJ2-7; 9 nucleotides align to TRBD2. The CDR3 is 13 residues long. V shed 2 bases, J shed 7 bases, and the junction held 3 bases outside the gene matches. Germline lookup yields CDR1 MNHEY and CDR2 SMNVEV (reference sequence).

The rearrangement uses TRBV18 and TRBJ2-2; 7 positions agree with TRBD1. The CDR3 runs to 17 residues. Germline loops: CDR1 KGHSH, CDR2 LQKENI. J was trimmed by 1 base and V by 4 bases; bases with no gene match: 9. The CDR3 protein is CASSLHGPGGNTGELFF. In nucleotides, the CDR3 is TGTGCCAGCTCACTACACGGGCCAGGGGGGAACACCGGGGAGCTGTTTTTT.

The chain employs TRBV29-1 and TRBJ1-2; possibly TRBD1 for D (5 bases). The CDR3 is 14 amino acids. Trimming took off 0 bases at V and 2 bases at J, with 10 bases between the two ends. Germline-derived CDR1 and CDR2 are SQVTM and ANQGSEA. CDR3 loop: CSVEESRQNYGYTF. The DNA for the CDR3 is TGCAGCGTTGAAGAAAGCAGACAGAACTATGGCTACACCTTC.

This clone was detected once. The gene calls are TRBV18 and TRBJ2-3, with a tentative D call TRBD1 (6 bases). The V gene's germline CDR1 is KGHSH and CDR2 LQKENI. CDR3 length equals 16 residues. V was pared by 4 bases and J by 6 bases, with 20 bases between. CDR3 in DNA: TGTGCCAGCTCACGGGCATCACAGGGCAATGGGGATACGCAGTATTTT. Its protein is CASSRASQGNGDTQYF.